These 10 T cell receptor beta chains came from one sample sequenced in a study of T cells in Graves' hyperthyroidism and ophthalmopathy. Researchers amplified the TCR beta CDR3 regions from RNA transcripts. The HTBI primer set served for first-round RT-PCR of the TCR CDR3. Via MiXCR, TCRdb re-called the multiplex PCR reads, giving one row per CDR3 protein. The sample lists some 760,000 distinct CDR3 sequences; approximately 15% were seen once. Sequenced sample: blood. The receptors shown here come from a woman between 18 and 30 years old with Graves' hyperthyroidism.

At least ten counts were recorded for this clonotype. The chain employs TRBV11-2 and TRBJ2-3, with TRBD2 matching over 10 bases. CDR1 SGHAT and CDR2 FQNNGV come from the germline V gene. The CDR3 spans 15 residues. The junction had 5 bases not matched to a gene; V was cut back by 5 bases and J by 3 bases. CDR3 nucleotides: TGTGCCAGCAGCATACTAGCGGGACTTACAGATACGCAGTATTTT. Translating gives CASSILAGLTDTQYF.

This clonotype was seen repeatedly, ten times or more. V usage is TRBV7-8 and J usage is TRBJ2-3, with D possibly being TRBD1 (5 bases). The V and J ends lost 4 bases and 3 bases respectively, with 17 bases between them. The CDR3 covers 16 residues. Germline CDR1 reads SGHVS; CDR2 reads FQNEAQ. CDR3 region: CASSSTWAGYTDTQYF. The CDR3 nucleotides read TGTGCCAGCAGCTCCACATGGGCAGGGTATACAGATACGCAGTATTTT.

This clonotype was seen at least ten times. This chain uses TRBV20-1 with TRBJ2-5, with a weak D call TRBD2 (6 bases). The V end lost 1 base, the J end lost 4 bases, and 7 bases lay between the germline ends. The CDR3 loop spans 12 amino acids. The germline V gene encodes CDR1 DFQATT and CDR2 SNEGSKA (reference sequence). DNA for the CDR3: TGCAGTGCTAGAGCGGGGGTAGAGACCCAGTACTTC. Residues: CSARAGVETQYF.

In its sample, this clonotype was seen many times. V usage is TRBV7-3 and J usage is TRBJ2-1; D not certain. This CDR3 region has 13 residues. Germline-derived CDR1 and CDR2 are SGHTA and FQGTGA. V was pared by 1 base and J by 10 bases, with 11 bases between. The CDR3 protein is CASSLMGNEEQFF. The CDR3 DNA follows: TGTGCCAGCAGCTTAATGGGGAACGAAGAGCAGTTCTTC.

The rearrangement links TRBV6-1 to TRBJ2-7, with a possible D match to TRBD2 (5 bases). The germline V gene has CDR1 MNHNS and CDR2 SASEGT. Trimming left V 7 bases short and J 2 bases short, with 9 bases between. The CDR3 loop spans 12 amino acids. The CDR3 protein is CASKADPYEQYF. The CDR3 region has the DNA TGTGCCAGCAAAGCGGACCCCTACGAGCAGTACTTC.

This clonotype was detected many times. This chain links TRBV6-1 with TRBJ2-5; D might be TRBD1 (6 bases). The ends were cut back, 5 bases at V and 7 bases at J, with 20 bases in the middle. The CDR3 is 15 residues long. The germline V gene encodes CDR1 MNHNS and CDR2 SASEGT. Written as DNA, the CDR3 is TGTGCCAGCAGTCCCAGGGGACCCGGATCAGGGACCCAGTACTTC. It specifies CASSPRGPGSGTQYF.

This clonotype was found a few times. The CDR3 is CASSLSSFTGELFF. CDR3 DNA: TGTGCCAGCAGTTTATCCAGTTTCACCGGGGAGCTGTTTTTT. The V gene is TRBV28, the J gene TRBJ2-2; D unclear. The CDR3 length is 14 residues. CDR1 and CDR2 from the germline V gene are MDHEN and SYDVKM. Trimming stripped 1 base from V and 4 bases from J, with 7 bases between.

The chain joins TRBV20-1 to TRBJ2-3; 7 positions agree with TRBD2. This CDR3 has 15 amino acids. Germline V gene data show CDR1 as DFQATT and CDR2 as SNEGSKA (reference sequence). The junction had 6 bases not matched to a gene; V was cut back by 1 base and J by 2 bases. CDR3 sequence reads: CSARGAGVVTDTQYF. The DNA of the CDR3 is TGCAGTGCTAGAGGGGCGGGAGTGGTCACAGATACGCAGTATTTT.

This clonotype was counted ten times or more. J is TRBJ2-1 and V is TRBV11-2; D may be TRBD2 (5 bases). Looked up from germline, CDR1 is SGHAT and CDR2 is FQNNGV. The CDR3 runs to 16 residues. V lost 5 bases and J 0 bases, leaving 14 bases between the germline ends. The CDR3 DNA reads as TGTGCCAGCAGCCCCTACACTAGGAGCTCCTACAATGAGCAGTTCTTC. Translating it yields CASSPYTRSSYNEQFF.

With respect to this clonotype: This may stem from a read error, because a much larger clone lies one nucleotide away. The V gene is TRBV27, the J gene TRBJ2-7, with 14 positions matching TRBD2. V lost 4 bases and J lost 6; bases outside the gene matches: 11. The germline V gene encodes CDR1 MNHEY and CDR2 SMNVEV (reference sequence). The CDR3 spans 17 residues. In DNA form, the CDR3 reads TGTGCCAGCAGTTCGGGAAAGGGACTAGCGGGAGAGGGCGAGCAGTACTTC. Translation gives CASSSGKGLAGEGEQYF.